Following are 3 T cell receptor beta chains from one sample sequenced in a study of cytomegalovirus exposure and HLA in healthy donors. With 60 Vbeta and 13 Jbeta primers, the PCR was carried out. TCRdb's copy holds only in-frame clones and misses some; the assay was immunoSEQ multiplex PCR. The sample lists 100,000 or so clones, 75% to 90% occurring once. The sample consisted of PBMCs. These receptors all come from a man aged 25 to 45 in good health and CMV-seropositive.

The chain is built from TRBV5-5 and TRBJ2-6, with unresolved D. The CDR3 has 15 amino acids. V lost 4 bases, J lost 0 bases, and 8 bases lay in between. CDR1 SGHKS and CDR2 YYEKEE come from the germline V gene (reference sequence). CDR3 loop: CASSRTSSGANVLTF. In DNA, the CDR3 is TGTGCCAGCAGCCGCACATCCTCTGGGGCCAACGTCCTGACTTTC.

The V and J genes are TRBV7-8 and TRBJ1-2, with 10 bases aligning to TRBD1. There are 14 residues in the CDR3. V shed 5 bases and J 8 bases; nucleotides not matched to a gene: 8. The germline V gene encodes CDR1 SGHVS and CDR2 FQNEAQ. The CDR3 DNA reads TGTGCCAGCAGCCTTAGGACAGGGGGTAGGGGCTACACCTTC. Its protein product is CASSLRTGGRGYTF. Complete variable domain (other parts from reference TRBV7-8 and TRBJ1-2): GAGVSQSPRYKVAKRGQDVALRCDPISGHVSLFWYQQALGQGPEFLTYFQNEAQLDKSGLPSDRFFAERPEGSVSTLKIQRTQQEDSAVYLCASSLRTGGRGYTFGSGTRLTVV.

The chain carries TRBV10-3 and TRBJ2-3; 11 positions agree with TRBD1. V shed 3 bases and J 14 bases; nucleotides not matched to a gene: 10. Germline loops: CDR1 ENHRY, CDR2 SYGVKD. CDR3 length: 14 residues. This CDR3 reads CAISDSGQGAETYF. CDR3 DNA sequence: TGTGCCATCAGTGATTCCGGACAGGGGGCTGAAACGTATTTT.